This T cell receptor (beta chain) was profiled in a study of blood T cells in healthy people across ages. Healthy Caucasian individuals from Russia aged roughly 6 to 90 served as donors. Roughly 10 milliliters of peripheral blood were drawn from each donor. Study-wide findings and caveats: The CMV status of each donor remained undetermined, and this could have confounded shifts in expanded clonotypes.

PCR was performed a second time for roughly 7 to 12 cycles using a sample-barcoded 5' primer and a J-beta primer mix. TCRdb fed the 5' RACE reads into MiXCR, producing one record per CDR3 protein. The sample contains about 320,000 distinct CDR3 sequences, 27% of which appear only once. This clonotype was found a few times. Its specificity is not known. One end of the junction varies from germline; a read error may be responsible. This sequence originates from an older woman in good health. Sequencing was performed on blood.

The CDR3 sequence: CVSSLAGWNEQFF. CDR3 DNA: TGTGTCAGCAGCTTAGCGGGCTGGAATGAGCAGTTCTTC. The chain couples TRBV7-8 to TRBJ2-1; the match to TRBD2 covers 7 bases. The germline CDR1 and CDR2 sequences are SGHVS and FQNEAQ. This CDR3 spans 13 amino acids. Combining the CDR3 with reference TRBV7-8 and TRBJ2-1 gives the whole variable domain GAGVSQSPRYKVAKRGQDVALRCDPISGHVSLFWYQQALGQGPEFLTYFQNEAQLDKSGLPSDRFFAERPEGSVSTLKIQRTQQEDSAVYLCVSSLAGWNEQFFGPGTRLTVL.